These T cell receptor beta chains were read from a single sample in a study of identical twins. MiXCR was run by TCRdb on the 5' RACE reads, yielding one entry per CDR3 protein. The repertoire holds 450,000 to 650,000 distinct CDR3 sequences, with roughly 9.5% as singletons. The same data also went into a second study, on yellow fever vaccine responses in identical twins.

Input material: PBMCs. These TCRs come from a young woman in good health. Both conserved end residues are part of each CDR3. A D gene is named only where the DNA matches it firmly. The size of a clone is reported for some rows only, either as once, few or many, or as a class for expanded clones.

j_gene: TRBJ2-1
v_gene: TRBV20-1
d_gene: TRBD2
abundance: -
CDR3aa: CCASRTSGRARNEQFF
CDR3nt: TGCTGTGCTAGCCGGACTAGCGGGAGGGCCAGGAATGAGCAGTTCTTC

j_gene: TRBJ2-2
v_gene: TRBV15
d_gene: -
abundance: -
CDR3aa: CATSRVMDSGGELFF
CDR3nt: TGTGCCACCAGCAGAGTCATGGACAGTGGCGGGGAGCTGTTTTTT

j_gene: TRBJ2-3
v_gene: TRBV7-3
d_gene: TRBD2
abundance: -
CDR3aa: CASSSKPGLEQYF
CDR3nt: TGTGCCAGCAGCTCCAAACCGGGACTAGAGCAGTATTTT

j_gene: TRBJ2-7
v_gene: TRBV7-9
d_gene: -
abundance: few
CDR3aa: CASSQGIGAIQSYEQYF
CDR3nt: TGTGCCAGCAGCCAAGGCATCGGAGCGATTCAATCCTACGAGCAGTACTTC

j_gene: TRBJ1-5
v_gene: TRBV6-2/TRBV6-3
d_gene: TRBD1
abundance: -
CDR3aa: CASSYPGQGAILGNQPQHF
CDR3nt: TGTGCCAGCAGTTACCCGGGACAGGGGGCGATTTTGGGCAATCAGCCCCAGCATTTT

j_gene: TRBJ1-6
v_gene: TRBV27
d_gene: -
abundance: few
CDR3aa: CASSLNFGGSPLHF
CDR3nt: TGTGCCAGCAGTTTAAACTTCGGGGGTTCACCCCTCCACTTT

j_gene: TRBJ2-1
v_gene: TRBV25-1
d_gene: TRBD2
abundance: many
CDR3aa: CASSEYPSGREQFF
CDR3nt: TGTGCCAGCAGTGAATATCCTAGCGGGAGAGAGCAGTTCTTC

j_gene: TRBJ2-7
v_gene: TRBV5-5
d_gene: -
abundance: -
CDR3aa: CASSLLEGGRRSYEQYF
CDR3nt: TGTGCCAGCAGCTTGTTGGAGGGCGGACGGCGGTCCTACGAGCAGTACTTC

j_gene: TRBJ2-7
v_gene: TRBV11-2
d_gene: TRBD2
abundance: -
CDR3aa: CASSLDEGLAITYEQYF
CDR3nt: TGTGCCAGCAGCTTAGATGAGGGACTAGCGATAACCTACGAGCAGTACTTC

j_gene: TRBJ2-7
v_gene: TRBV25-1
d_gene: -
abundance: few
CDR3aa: CASSDGASLYEQYF
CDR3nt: TGTGCCAGCAGTGACGGGGCCAGCCTCTACGAGCAGTACTTC

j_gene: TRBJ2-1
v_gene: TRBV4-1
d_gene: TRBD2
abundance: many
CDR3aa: CASSGLTLAGENEQFF
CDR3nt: TGCGCCAGCAGCGGGTTGACGTTAGCGGGAGAGAATGAGCAGTTCTTC

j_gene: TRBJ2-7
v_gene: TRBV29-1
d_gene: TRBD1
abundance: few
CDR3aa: CSVGDRGLGYEQYF
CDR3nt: TGCAGCGTTGGGGACAGGGGGTTAGGATACGAGCAGTACTTC

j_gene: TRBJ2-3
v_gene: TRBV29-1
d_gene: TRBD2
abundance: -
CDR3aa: CSVAAGEDTQYF
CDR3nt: TGCAGCGTTGCAGCGGGAGAAGATACGCAGTATTTT

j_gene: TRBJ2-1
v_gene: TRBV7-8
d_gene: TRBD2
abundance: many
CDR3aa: CASSPRLAGDINEQFF
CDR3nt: TGTGCCAGCAGCCCGAGACTAGCGGGAGATATCAATGAGCAGTTCTTC

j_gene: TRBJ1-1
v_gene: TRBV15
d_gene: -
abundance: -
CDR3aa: CATSRGELNTEAFF
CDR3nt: TGTGCCACCAGCAGAGGGGAGTTGAACACTGAAGCTTTCTTT